What follows describes a single TCR beta chain. The sample comes from a study of technical replicates of blood from several donors. The germline gives CDR1 MDHEN, CDR2 SYDVKM. The CDR3 contains 12 residues. V was cut by 2 bases and J by 4 bases, with 6 bases left in between. Profiling relied on immunoSEQ multiplex PCR, and the TCRdb table lists in-frame clones only, not all of them. The profile shows fewer than 65,000 clones, about 90% of them singletons. Sequencing was carried out using PBMCs. The V and J genes are TRBV28 and TRBJ2-7; D gene unclear. This TCR was sampled from a human donor in good health. Some clones in this sample may be carry-over from other donors' samples. The CDR3: CASSLQVYEQYF. The CDR3 DNA reads TGTGCCAGCAGTTTACAGGTTTACGAGCAGTACTTC.